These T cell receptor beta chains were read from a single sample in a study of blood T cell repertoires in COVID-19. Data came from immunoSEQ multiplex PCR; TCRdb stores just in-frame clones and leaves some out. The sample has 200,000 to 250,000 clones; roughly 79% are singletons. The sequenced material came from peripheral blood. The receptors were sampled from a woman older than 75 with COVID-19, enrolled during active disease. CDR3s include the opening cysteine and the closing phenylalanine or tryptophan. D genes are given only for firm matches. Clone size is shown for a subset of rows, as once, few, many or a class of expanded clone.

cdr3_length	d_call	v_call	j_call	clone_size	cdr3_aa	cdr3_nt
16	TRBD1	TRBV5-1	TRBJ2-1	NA	CASNRGRNTLPTEQFF	TGCGCCAGCAACAGGGGGCGAAACACCCTCCCCACTGAGCAGTTCTTC
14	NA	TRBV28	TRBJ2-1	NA	CASRRGGLGNEQFF	TGTGCCAGCAGAAGGGGGGGTCTAGGGAATGAGCAGTTCTTC
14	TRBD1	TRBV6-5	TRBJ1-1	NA	CASSFRWDSSEAFF	TGTGCCAGCAGCTTTAGATGGGACAGCTCTGAAGCTTTCTTT
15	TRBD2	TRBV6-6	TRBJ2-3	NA	CASSPGGGLTDTQYF	TGTGCCAGCAGCCCCGGGGGGGGCCTCACAGATACGCAGTATTTT
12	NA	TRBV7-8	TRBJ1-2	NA	CASSLGHLGYTF	TGTGCCAGCAGCCTGGGACATCTTGGCTACACCTTC
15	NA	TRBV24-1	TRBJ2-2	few	CATSDTASVTGELFF	TGTGCCACCAGTGATACAGCCAGTGTGACCGGGGAGCTGTTTTTT
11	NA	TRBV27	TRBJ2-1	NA	CATLAYNEQFF	TGTGCCACCTTAGCCTACAATGAGCAGTTCTTC
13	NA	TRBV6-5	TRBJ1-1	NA	CASRITGNTEAFF	TGTGCCAGCAGAATAACAGGGAACACTGAAGCTTTCTTT
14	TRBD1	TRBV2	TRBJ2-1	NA	CATLEGTGRYEQFF	TGTGCCACCCTGGAGGGGACAGGGCGATATGAGCAGTTCTTC
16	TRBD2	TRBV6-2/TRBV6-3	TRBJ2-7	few	CASSSPLAGGFDEQYF	TGTGCCAGCAGTTCCCCCCTAGCGGGAGGGTTTGACGAGCAGTACTTC
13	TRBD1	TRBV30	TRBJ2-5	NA	CAWARGRVETQYF	TGTGCCTGGGCCAGGGGGCGAGTGGAGACCCAGTACTTC
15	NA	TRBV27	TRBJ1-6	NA	CASRDQGLGNSPLHF	TGTGCCAGCAGAGACCAGGGGCTCGGCAATTCACCCCTCCACTTT
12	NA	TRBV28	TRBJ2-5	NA	CASSYPGLTQYF	TGTGCCAGCAGTTACCCCGGGTTGACCCAGTACTTC
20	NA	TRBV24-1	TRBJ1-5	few	CATSLSRGGLLRDSNQPQHF	TGTGCCACCAGTCTCTCCCGGGGGGGTCTTTTGAGGGATAGCAATCAGCCCCAGCATTTT
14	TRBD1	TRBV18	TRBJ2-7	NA	CASSHLDRYHEQYF	TGTGCCAGCTCCCATTTGGACAGGTACCACGAGCAGTACTTC
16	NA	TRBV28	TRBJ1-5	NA	CASSRSQGSGNQPQHF	TGTGCCAGCAGTCGTAGTCAGGGGTCGGGCAATCAGCCCCAGCATTTT
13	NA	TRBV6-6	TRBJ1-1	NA	CASSLQENTEAFF	TGTGCCAGCAGTTTACAGGAGAACACTGAAGCTTTCTTT
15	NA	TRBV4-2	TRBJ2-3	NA	CASSQEGASVNTQYF	TGTGCCAGCAGCCAAGAAGGGGCTAGCGTAAATACGCAGTATTTT
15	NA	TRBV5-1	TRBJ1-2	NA	CASSLGPGQPEGYTF	TGCGCCAGCAGCTTGGGCCCCGGACAGCCGGAGGGCTACACCTTC
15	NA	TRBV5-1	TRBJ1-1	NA	CASSSPPGQNTEAFF	TGCGCCAGCAGCTCTCCCCCCGGACAGAACACTGAAGCTTTCTTT
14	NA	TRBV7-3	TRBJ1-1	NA	CASSQMGANTEAFF	TGTGCCAGCAGCCAAATGGGGGCCAACACTGAAGCTTTCTTT
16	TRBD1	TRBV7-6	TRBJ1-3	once	CASSAQETGAGNTIYF	TGTGCCAGCAGCGCCCAGGAGACAGGGGCTGGAAACACCATATATTTT
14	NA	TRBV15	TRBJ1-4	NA	CATSRGGVNEKLFF	TGTGCCACCAGCAGGGGAGGTGTTAATGAAAAACTGTTTTTT
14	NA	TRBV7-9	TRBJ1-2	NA	CASSLAGGGYGYTF	TGTGCCAGCAGCTTAGCAGGGGGTGGCTATGGCTACACCTTC
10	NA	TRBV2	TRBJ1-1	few	CASARGGAFF	TGTGCCAGCGCCCGGGGTGGAGCTTTCTTT